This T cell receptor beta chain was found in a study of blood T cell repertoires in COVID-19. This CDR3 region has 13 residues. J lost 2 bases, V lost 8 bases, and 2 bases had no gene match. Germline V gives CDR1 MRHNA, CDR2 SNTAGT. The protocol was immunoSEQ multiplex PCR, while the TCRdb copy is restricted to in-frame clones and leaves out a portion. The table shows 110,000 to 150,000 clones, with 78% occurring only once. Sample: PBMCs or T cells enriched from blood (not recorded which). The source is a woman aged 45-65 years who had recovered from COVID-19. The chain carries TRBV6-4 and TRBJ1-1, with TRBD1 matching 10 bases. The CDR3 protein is CASRDRGNTEAFF. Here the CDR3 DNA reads TGTGCCAGCCGGGACAGGGGAAACACTGAAGCTTTCTTT.